Each of the 24 T cell receptor beta chains below was sequenced from the same sample in a study of cytomegalovirus exposure and HLA in healthy donors (dated by TCRdb to 2016 to 2017). Library generation was performed with the immunoSEQ multiplex PCR assay. A mixture of 60 forward primers for TCR Vbeta segments and 13 reverse primers for TCR Jbeta segments was used in the multiplex PCR. TCRdb took over this immuneACCESS table, retaining in-frame rearrangements with V and J assigned. Such tables are incomplete; in checked studies, under half of the missing clones stem from an unresolved V gene, and the remainder is unexplained. Within this sample are some 220,000 clones, with around four fifths of them counted one time only. Around 0.44% of the sample is in the top ten clones. Input material: PBMCs. Every receptor here comes from a boy under 18 in good health and CMV-seronegative.

CDR3 sequence: CASSPLRGEQFF. CDR3 coding DNA: TGTGCCAGCTCACCACTACGGGGTGAGCAGTTCTTC. The chain carries TRBV18 and TRBJ2-1, with D possibly being TRBD2 (5 bases). Germline V gene sequence: CDR1 KGHSH, CDR2 LQKENI. The CDR3 runs to 12 residues. The V end was cut by 1 base, the J end by 9 bases, with 7 bases between.

The chain couples TRBV20-1 to TRBJ2-7; the D is unclear. Trimming shortened V by 5 bases and J by 3 bases, and 8 bases separated the two germline ends. CDR1 is DFQATT and CDR2 is SNEGSKA in the germline V gene (reference sequence). This CDR3 spans 11 amino acids. The CDR3 nucleotides read TGCAGTGCTTCTAACAGCTACGAGCAGTACTTC. It yields the protein CSASNSYEQYF.

The V call is TRBV2, the J call TRBJ2-2, with 9 bases aligning to TRBD1. V lost 6 bases and J lost 5; bases outside the gene matches: 4. Germline V gene lookup returns CDR1 SNHLY and CDR2 FYNNEI. The CDR3 has 14 amino acids. CDR3 coding DNA: TGTGCCAGCAGACAGGGGGCGCTAACCGGGGAGCTGTTTTTT. Protein product: CASRQGALTGELFF. Using reference TRBV2 and TRBJ2-2 for the parts outside the CDR3, the full variable domain is EPEVTQTPSHQVTQMGQEVILRCVPISNHLYFYWYRQILGQKVEFLVSFYNNEISEKSEIFDDQFSVERPDGSNFTLKIRSTKLEDSAMYFCASRQGALTGELFFGEGSRLTVL.

This chain links TRBV30 with TRBJ2-5; D perhaps matches TRBD1 (5 bases). This CDR3 comprises 13 residues. The V gene's germline CDR1 is GTSNPN and CDR2 SVGIG (reference sequence). V lost 2 bases, J lost 1 base, and 8 bases lay in between. CDR3 DNA sequence: TGTGCCTGGAGTATTGGGGCCCAAGAGACCCAGTACTTC. Protein product: CAWSIGAQETQYF.

The chain uses TRBV2 and TRBJ1-5, with no clear D. This CDR3 spans 15 amino acids. The germline V gene has CDR1 SNHLY and CDR2 FYNNEI. Deletions cut 6 bases from V and 0 bases from J, with 12 bases between. The CDR3 is CASRTATFSNQPQHF. CDR3 DNA: TGTGCCAGCAGAACTGCTACCTTTAGCAATCAGCCCCAGCATTTT. Supplemented by reference TRBV2 and TRBJ1-5, the full variable domain reads EPEVTQTPSHQVTQMGQEVILRCVPISNHLYFYWYRQILGQKVEFLVSFYNNEISEKSEIFDDQFSVERPDGSNFTLKIRSTKLEDSAMYFCASRTATFSNQPQHFGDGTRLSIL.

The chain joins TRBV28 to TRBJ1-4; D remains unclear. Germline lookup yields CDR1 MDHEN and CDR2 SYDVKM. Between the trimmed V and J ends, which lost 10 bases and 5 bases, there was a span of 17 bases. The CDR3 contains 14 residues. CDR3 sequence: CATSLWPRNEKLFF. The DNA for the CDR3 is TGTGCCACCTCTCTTTGGCCCCGAAATGAAAAACTGTTTTTT.

The chain carries TRBV19 and TRBJ1-5; D might be TRBD1 (6 bases). The germline V gene has CDR1 LNHDA and CDR2 SQIVND (reference sequence). Trimming took 0 bases from V and 2 from J, leaving 11 bases between them. The CDR3 spans 16 residues. CDR3 loop: CASSIDGGGGNQPQHF. DNA for the CDR3: TGTGCCAGTAGTATAGATGGGGGGGGCGGCAATCAGCCCCAGCATTTT.

The chain carries TRBV10-2 and TRBJ2-7, with D hard to call. V was shortened by 7 bases and J by 3 bases, with 10 bases between the two germline ends. Germline assignment: CDR1 WSHSY and CDR2 SAAADI. CDR3 size: 12 residues. CDR3 amino acids: CASTSYGYEQYF. CDR3 nucleotide sequence: TGCGCCAGCACGTCGTACGGCTACGAGCAGTACTTC.

This chain joins TRBV30 and TRBJ1-5; possibly TRBD1 for D (6 bases). The CDR3 is 14 residues long. Trimming pared 0 bases from V and 6 bases from J, leaving 12 bases between. The V gene's germline CDR1 is GTSNPN and CDR2 SVGIG (reference sequence). The DNA for the CDR3 is TGTGCCTGGAGTGTACGGGGGGCTGGTCAGCCCCAGCATTTT. This encodes CAWSVRGAGQPQHF.

This chain links TRBV5-1 with TRBJ2-5; D might be TRBD1 (6 bases). The CDR3 spans 14 residues. V lost 4 bases to trimming and J lost 1 base, with 11 bases between them. Germline V CDR1 and CDR2: SGHRS, YFSETQ. The CDR3 here is CASSPDSSQETQYF. CDR3 DNA: TGCGCCAGCAGCCCGGACAGCTCCCAAGAGACCCAGTACTTC.

The rearrangement joins TRBV6-5 to TRBJ1-2, with a tentative D call TRBD1 (6 bases). Looked up from germline, CDR1 is MNHEY and CDR2 is SVGAGI. This CDR3 has 14 amino acids. Trimming shortened V by 0 bases and J by 8 bases, and 13 bases separated the two germline ends. CDR3 loop: CASSYSRGSRGYTF. CDR3 DNA: TGTGCCAGCAGTTACTCGAGGGGGTCTCGGGGCTACACCTTC.

The J gene is TRBJ2-1, the V gene TRBV7-9; TRBD1 matches at 9 bases. With V trimmed by 5 bases and J by 7 bases, 12 bases remained unmatched. The CDR3 covers 16 residues. CDR1 is SEHNR, CDR2 FQNEAQ, per germline (reference sequence). CDR3 protein: CASSTTGTGRNNEQFF. The CDR3 coding sequence is TGTGCCAGCAGCACTACCGGGACAGGGAGAAATAATGAGCAGTTCTTC. Complete variable domain (other parts from reference TRBV7-9 and TRBJ2-1): DTGVSQNPRHKITKRGQNVTFRCDPISEHNRLYWYRQTLGQGPEFLTYFQNEAQLEKSRLLSDRFSAERPKGSFSTLEIQRTEQGDSAMYLCASSTTGTGRNNEQFFGPGTRLTVL.

This clone was counted a single time. This chain uses TRBV11-3 with TRBJ1-1; unclear D gene. Deletions cut 7 bases from V and 1 base from J, with 7 bases between. The CDR3 loop spans 12 amino acids. Per germline, CDR1 SGHNT and CDR2 YENEEA. Written as DNA, the CDR3 is TGTGCCAGCACCCCCCGGAACACTGAAGCTTTCTTT. This codes for CASTPRNTEAFF.

The rearrangement joins TRBV30 to TRBJ1-5; 7 nucleotides agree with TRBD1. Germline V gene data show CDR1 as GTSNPN and CDR2 as SVGIG (reference sequence). Trimming at V came to 2 bases and at J to 4 bases, leaving 5 bases not matched to a gene. The CDR3 extends over 14 amino acids. The CDR3 coding sequence is TGTGCCTGGAGTCTCGGGACAGATAATCAGCCCCAGCATTTT. Translation: CAWSLGTDNQPQHF.

In regard to this clone: A junction boundary mismatches the germline segment, possibly from a read error. V gene TRBV7-9 combines with J gene TRBJ2-7; maybe TRBD1 (6 bases). The CDR3 contains 13 residues. Germline assignment: CDR1 SEHNR and CDR2 FQNEAQ (reference sequence). CDR3 DNA: TGTGCCAGCAGCCCTCCTGTTCAGGGGAAGTTTCACTTC. This gives the protein CASSPPVQGKFHF.

V gene TRBV6-5 combines with J gene TRBJ1-6; tentatively, D is TRBD1 (5 bases). Germline-derived CDR1 and CDR2 are MNHEY and SVGAGI. The CDR3 runs to 15 residues. The V end was cut by 5 bases, the J end by 8 bases, with 16 bases between. In DNA form, the CDR3 reads TGTGCCAGCAGTCAAATTGGACAAACTTATTCACCCCTCCACTTT. Its protein product is CASSQIGQTYSPLHF.

In DNA, the CDR3 is TGCGCCAGCAGCTTGGGAGCGTTAGGGGGCCAAGCGGATACGCAGTATTTT. Encoded protein: CASSLGALGGQADTQYF. This chain joins TRBV5-1 and TRBJ2-3; 7 nucleotides match TRBD1. This CDR3 spans 17 amino acids. In germline, CDR1 is SGHRS, CDR2 YFSETQ. V lost 0 bases and J lost 6; bases outside the gene matches: 13. The whole variable domain, filled in from reference TRBV5-1 and TRBJ2-3, reads KAGVTQTPRYLIKTRGQQVTLSCSPISGHRSVSWYQQTPGQGLQFLFEYFSETQRNKGNFPGRFSGRQFSNSRSEMNVSTLELGDSALYLCASSLGALGGQADTQYFGPGTRLTVL.

The chain combines TRBV5-1 with TRBJ1-2, with D possibly TRBD1 on 6 matching bases. The V gene lost 7 bases and the J gene lost 4 bases, with 17 bases spanning the gap. Germline CDR1 is SGHRS and CDR2 is YFSETQ. This CDR3 is 14 amino acids long. This CDR3 is CASAPGGQSYGYTF. CDR3 DNA: TGCGCCAGCGCCCCCGGGGGGCAGTCCTATGGCTACACCTTC.

The chain is built from TRBV19 and TRBJ1-1, with D maybe TRBD1 (6 bases). The CDR3 is made up of 15 amino acids. Trimming took 5 bases from V and 6 from J, leaving 19 bases between them. The germline CDR1 and CDR2 sequences are LNHDA and SQIVND (reference sequence). As DNA, the CDR3 is TGTGCCAGTAGTGTAGGGGACATCGCTCCGGCTGAAGCTTTCTTT. Protein: CASSVGDIAPAEAFF.

This chain joins TRBV5-6 and TRBJ1-1; 12 nucleotides align to TRBD1. Trimming removed 4 bases from V and 4 bases from J; junction bases left unmatched: 11. CDR1 SGHDT and CDR2 YYEEEE come from the germline V gene. This CDR3 contains 17 residues. Here the CDR3 reads CASSKPGQGARGTEAFF. The DNA of the CDR3 is TGTGCCAGCAGCAAACCGGGACAGGGGGCGCGGGGCACTGAAGCTTTCTTT. Drawing the rest from reference TRBV5-6 and TRBJ1-1, the complete variable domain is DAGVTQSPTHLIKTRGQQVTLRCSPKSGHDTVSWYQQALGQGPQFIFQYYEEEERQRGNFPDRFSGHQFPNYSSELNVNALLLGDSALYLCASSKPGQGARGTEAFFGQGTRLTVV.

This clone was observed a few times. The sample has other DNA sequences that encode this CDR3 too. This chain connects TRBV11-2 to TRBJ2-5; D is ambiguous. Germline-derived CDR1 and CDR2 are SGHAT and FQNNGV. V lost 3 bases and J lost 0, with 5 bases in between. The CDR3 is 13 residues long. The CDR3 reads CASSFGYQETQYF. In nucleotides, the CDR3 is TGTGCCAGCAGCTTTGGCTACCAAGAGACCCAGTACTTC. The complete variable domain, with remaining parts taken from reference TRBV11-2 and TRBJ2-5, reads EAGVAQSPRYKIIEKRQSVAFWCNPISGHATLYWYQQILGQGPKLLIQFQNNGVVDDSQLPKDRFSAERLKGVDSTLKIQPAKLEDSAVYLCASSFGYQETQYFGPGTRLLVL.

This clone was seen a handful of times. In DNA, the CDR3 is TGCGCCAGCAGCCACCAACGGGACAGCGCGGCAACCTACGAGCAGTACTTC. Translation gives CASSHQRDSAATYEQYF. The rearrangement links TRBV5-1 to TRBJ2-7, with 7 bases identical to TRBD1. The germline CDR1 and CDR2 sequences are SGHRS and YFSETQ. The CDR3 has 17 residues. The ends lost 4 bases at V and 2 bases at J; junction bases unmatched: 15.

This chain uses TRBV27 with TRBJ1-1, with no clear D. Per the germline V gene, CDR1 is MNHEY and CDR2 is SMNVEV (reference sequence). The CDR3 loop spans 14 amino acids. The V end lost 3 bases, the J end lost 4 bases, and 12 bases lay between the germline ends. Written as DNA, the CDR3 is TGTGCCAGCAGTTTTGAGCGGGGAGGCACTGAAGCTTTCTTT. This codes for CASSFERGGTEAFF.

V and J are TRBV29-1 and TRBJ2-5; no reliable D call. V was shortened by 7 bases and J by 5 bases, with 17 bases between the two germline ends. This CDR3 is built from 13 residues. Germline lookup yields CDR1 SQVTM and CDR2 ANQGSEA. The CDR3 DNA sequence: TGCAGCGCCTACGCGGTCTCACGGGAGACCCAGTACTTC. It codes for CSAYAVSRETQYF.